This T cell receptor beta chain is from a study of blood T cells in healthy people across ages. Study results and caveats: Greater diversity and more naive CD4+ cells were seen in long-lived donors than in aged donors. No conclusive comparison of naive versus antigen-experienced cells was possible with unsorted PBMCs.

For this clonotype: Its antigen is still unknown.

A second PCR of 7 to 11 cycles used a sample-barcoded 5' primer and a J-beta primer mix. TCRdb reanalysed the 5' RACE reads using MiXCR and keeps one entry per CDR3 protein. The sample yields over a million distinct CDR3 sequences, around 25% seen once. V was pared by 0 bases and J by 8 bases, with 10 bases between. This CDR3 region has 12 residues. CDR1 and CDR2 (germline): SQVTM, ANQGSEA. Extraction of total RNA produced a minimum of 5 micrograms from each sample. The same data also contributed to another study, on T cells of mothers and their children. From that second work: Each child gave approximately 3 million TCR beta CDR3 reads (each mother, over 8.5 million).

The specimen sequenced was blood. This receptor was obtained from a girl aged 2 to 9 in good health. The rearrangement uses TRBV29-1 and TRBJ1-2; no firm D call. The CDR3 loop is CSVEDLQKGYTF. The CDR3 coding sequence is TGCAGCGTTGAAGATCTTCAGAAGGGCTACACCTTC. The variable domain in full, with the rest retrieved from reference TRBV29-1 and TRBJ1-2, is SAVISQKPSRDICQRGTSLTIQCQVDSQVTMMFWYRQQPGQSLTLIATANQGSEATYESGFVIDKFPISRPNLTFSTLTVSNMSPEDSSIYLCSVEDLQKGYTFGSGTRLTVV.